The 32 T cell receptor beta chains below all came from one sample that was sequenced in a study of shared clonotypes between healthy human individuals. The protocol was immunoSEQ multiplex PCR, while the TCRdb copy is restricted to in-frame clones and leaves out a portion. There are 1,100,000 or so clones in the sample; around 78% occur only once, and about 0.52% lies in the top ten. Sequences were obtained from memory CD4+ T cells from PBMCs. As for subset: CD45RA-negative fraction. These receptors were taken from a young man in good health. Some clones in this sample may be carry-over from other donors' samples.

J is TRBJ2-2 and V is TRBV28, with a tentative D call TRBD2 (5 bases). The V end lost 6 bases, the J end lost 8 bases, and 13 bases lay between the germline ends. Germline assignment: CDR1 MDHEN and CDR2 SYDVKM. The CDR3 is made up of 13 amino acids. CDR3 bases: TGTGCCAGCAGGGGATTTGGGGAGGGGGAGCTGTTTTTT. Translating gives CASRGFGEGELFF.

This chain links TRBV27 with TRBJ2-1, with D perhaps matching TRBD1 (5 bases). The length of the CDR3 is 14 residues. V was shortened by 2 bases and J by 5 bases, with 10 bases between the two germline ends. CDR1 is MNHEY and CDR2 is SMNVEV in the germline V gene (reference sequence). The CDR3 DNA reads as TGTGCCAGCAGTTTAGGGGCGTTCGACAATGAGCAGTTCTTC. The encoded protein is CASSLGAFDNEQFF.

The chain has TRBV5-4 and TRBJ2-6, with D possibly being TRBD2 (5 bases). The V gene lost 1 base and the J gene lost 2 bases, with 13 bases spanning the gap. The V gene's germline CDR1 is SGHNT and CDR2 YYREEE (reference sequence). This CDR3 has 17 amino acids. The CDR3 is CASSLMKGSAGANVLTF. In nucleotides, the CDR3 is TGTGCCAGCAGCTTGATGAAAGGGAGCGCTGGGGCCAACGTCCTGACTTTC.

A single count supports this clone. The chain has TRBV4-2 and TRBJ1-5; a possible D gene is TRBD1 (5 bases). Trimming removed 1 base at V and 0 bases at J, with 7 bases between. This CDR3 spans 15 amino acids. CDR1 is LGHNA, CDR2 YNFKEQ, per germline. In DNA form, the CDR3 reads TGTGCCAGCAGCCAAGCAGGGAGTAGCAATCAGCCCCAGCATTTT. Amino acids: CASSQAGSSNQPQHF.

V usage is TRBV4-2 and J usage is TRBJ2-6, with D perhaps assigned TRBD1 or TRBD2 (5 bases each). This CDR3 region has 17 residues. Germline loops: CDR1 LGHNA, CDR2 YNFKEQ. Trimming pared 0 bases from V and 1 base from J, leaving 10 bases between. The CDR3: CASSQERGASGANVLTF. In DNA form, the CDR3 reads TGTGCCAGCAGCCAAGAGAGGGGCGCTTCTGGGGCCAACGTCCTGACTTTC.

The chain links TRBV28 to TRBJ1-3, with 8 nucleotides matching TRBD1. Germline CDR1 MDHEN, CDR2 SYDVKM. The CDR3 is 16 amino acids. Trimming removed 4 bases from V and 0 bases from J; junction bases left unmatched: 5. CDR3 protein: CASSSPDRDSGNTIYF. The CDR3 DNA is TGTGCCAGCAGTTCCCCGGACAGGGACTCTGGAAACACCATATATTTT.

Turning to this clone: Other nucleotide sequences from this sample produce the same CDR3. V is TRBV5-1 and J is TRBJ2-1; no clear D gene. Germline loops: CDR1 SGHRS, CDR2 YFSETQ. CDR3 size: 13 residues. Between the trimmed V and J ends, which lost 0 bases and 5 bases, there was a span of 6 bases. Written as DNA, the CDR3 is TGCGCCAGCAGCTTGGCAGGTAACAATGAGCAGTTCTTC. Translation: CASSLAGNNEQFF.

The V and J genes are TRBV4-1 and TRBJ1-4; D unresolved. Germline assignment: CDR1 MGHRA and CDR2 YSYEKL. CDR3 length equals 13 residues. V shed 1 base and J shed 7 bases, with 7 bases lying between them. The CDR3 region is CASSQAVVEKLFF. The DNA of the CDR3 is TGCGCCAGCAGCCAAGCCGTAGTTGAAAAACTGTTTTTT.

There are many counts of this clone. The gene calls are TRBV7-2 and TRBJ1-4; a possible D gene is TRBD1 (5 bases). Germline V gives CDR1 SGHTA, CDR2 FQGNSA. The CDR3 is 14 amino acids. The V and J ends lost 0 bases and 8 bases respectively, with 10 bases between them. The DNA of the CDR3 is TGTGCCAGCAGCTTAGCAGGGACTGGAGAAAAACTGTTTTTT. It encodes CASSLAGTGEKLFF.

Remarks on this clone: Other nucleotide sequences from this sample produce the same CDR3. The V and J genes are TRBV7-9 and TRBJ2-5; D is uncertain. The V gene's germline CDR1 is SEHNR and CDR2 FQNEAQ (reference sequence). The V end lost 4 bases, the J end lost 4 bases, and 4 bases lay between the germline ends. This CDR3 contains 11 residues. In nucleotides, the CDR3 is TGTGCCAGCAGCTCGAGAGAGACCCAGTACTTC. This gives the protein CASSSRETQYF. The full variable domain, rest sourced from reference TRBV7-9 and TRBJ2-5, is DTGVSQNPRHKITKRGQNVTFRCDPISEHNRLYWYRQTLGQGPEFLTYFQNEAQLEKSRLLSDRFSAERPKGSFSTLEIQRTEQGDSAMYLCASSSRETQYFGPGTRLLVL.

The chain is built from TRBV5-1 and TRBJ2-3; 9 nucleotides match TRBD1. Germline V gene data show CDR1 as SGHRS and CDR2 as YFSETQ. J was trimmed by 5 bases and V by 5 bases; bases with no gene match: 6. The CDR3 contains 14 residues. The CDR3 here is CASRDRGRGDTQYF. CDR3 nucleotide sequence: TGCGCCAGCAGGGACAGGGGTCGGGGAGATACGCAGTATTTT.

There are a few counts of this clone. Other DNA variants within this sample encode the same CDR3. This sequence joins TRBV9 and TRBJ1-1; the match to TRBD1 covers 7 bases. J was trimmed by 5 bases and V by 2 bases; bases with no gene match: 3. Germline V gene data show CDR1 as SGDLS and CDR2 as YYNGEE. The CDR3 totals 13 residues. The CDR3 DNA is TGTGCCAGCAGCGTTGACAGGGAGACTGAAGCTTTCTTT. Translated, it gives CASSVDRETEAFF.

In regard to this clone: Different DNA sequences within this sample yield the same CDR3. The rearrangement uses TRBV5-1 and TRBJ1-1; no firm D call. Trimming removed 0 bases at V and 5 bases at J, with 8 bases between. The CDR3 runs 13 residues. Germline V gene lookup returns CDR1 SGHRS and CDR2 YFSETQ. CDR3 coding DNA: TGCGCCAGCAGCTTGGTTCCGGGAACTGAAGCTTTCTTT. Amino acids: CASSLVPGTEAFF.

The chain joins TRBV4-2 to TRBJ2-7; D is ambiguous. V lost 5 bases, J lost 3 bases, and 8 bases lay in between. The CDR3 extends over 12 amino acids. Germline CDR1 LGHNA, CDR2 YNFKEQ. The CDR3 loop is CASSDKDYEQYF. The CDR3 nucleotides are TGTGCCAGCAGCGATAAGGACTACGAGCAGTACTTC.

V gene TRBV2 combines with J gene TRBJ2-5; no definite D call. Germline V gives CDR1 SNHLY, CDR2 FYNNEI. The CDR3 runs 12 residues. V was trimmed by 2 bases and J by 10 bases, leaving 11 bases between them. Written as DNA, the CDR3 is TGTGCCAGCAGTGAAAACCGAAGTTTCCAGTACTTC. Amino acid sequence: CASSENRSFQYF.

The V gene is TRBV28, the J gene TRBJ1-1, with 7 bases matching TRBD1. The CDR3 is 13 amino acids. Germline V gives CDR1 MDHEN, CDR2 SYDVKM. The V gene end was trimmed by 3 bases and the J gene end by 9 bases; junction bases not matched to a gene: 7. CDR3 sequence reads: CASSFNTGEKAFF. CDR3 DNA sequence: TGTGCCAGCAGTTTTAACACAGGGGAGAAAGCTTTCTTT.

The chain combines TRBV27 with TRBJ1-2; no clear D. Germline loops: CDR1 MNHEY, CDR2 SMNVEV (reference sequence). Deletions cut 0 bases from V and 3 bases from J, with 11 bases between. This CDR3 contains 15 residues. For the CDR3, the DNA is TGTGCCAGCAGTTTATCGGCTCCCAACCACTATGGCTACACCTTC. Protein product: CASSLSAPNHYGYTF.

This clone has more than one count but fewer than ten. The J gene is TRBJ2-7, the V gene TRBV18; D gene ambiguous. This CDR3 is built from 14 residues. The V and J ends lost 2 bases and 1 base respectively, with 9 bases between them. The germline V gene encodes CDR1 KGHSH and CDR2 LQKENI. The CDR3 loop reads CASSPNQASYEQYF. The CDR3 DNA is TGTGCCAGCTCACCAAATCAGGCATCCTACGAGCAGTACTTC.

The chain employs TRBV9 and TRBJ1-5, with TRBD1 matching 8 bases. Germline V gene lookup returns CDR1 SGDLS and CDR2 YYNGEE. The V and J ends lost 4 bases and 4 bases, in that order; junction bases with no gene match: 7. The CDR3 is 15 amino acids. The CDR3 loop reads CASSPGDRLNQPQHF. The CDR3 nucleotides read TGTGCCAGCAGCCCCGGGGACAGGCTTAATCAGCCCCAGCATTTT.

A remark on this clone: A read error is possible here, since a much larger clone lies one base away. The chain uses TRBV21-1 and TRBJ1-2; the table calls TRBD1, which could not be checked here. TRBV21-1 is tagged as a pseudogene. The CDR3 is 13 residues long. The CDR3 protein is CASSNSTNYGYTF. The CDR3 DNA sequence: TGTGCCAGCAGCAACAGTACTAACTATGGCTACACCTTC.

The DNA for the CDR3 is TGCGCCAGCAGTGAGTCACCCACCTACGAGCAGTACTTC. Protein: CASSESPTYEQYF. The chain links TRBV10-1 to TRBJ2-7; D remains unclear. The CDR3 is 13 residues long. Trimming cost V 0 bases and J 2 bases, with 5 bases left between them. The V gene's germline CDR1 is WNHNN and CDR2 SYGVQD (reference sequence).

The chain employs TRBV28 and TRBJ2-7; 7 bases are a match to TRBD1. J lost 2 bases, V lost 4 bases, and 8 bases had no gene match. CDR1 is MDHEN and CDR2 is SYDVKM in the germline V gene. CDR3 length equals 15 residues. CDR3 coding DNA: TGTGCCAGCAGTTCACCCGGGACAGCCACCTACGAGCAGTACTTC. As protein: CASSSPGTATYEQYF.

Comments on this clone: This may be a read error: a much more frequent sequence differs by one nucleotide. The chain carries TRBV25-1 and TRBJ2-3, with TRBD1 identical over 8 bases. CDR1 is MGHDK and CDR2 is SYGVNS in the germline V gene. CDR3 length equals 15 residues. Trimming cost V 1 base and J 1 base; bases outside gene matches: 1. The CDR3 bases are TGTGCCAGCAGTGAATCGGGACAGGGCACAGATACGCAGTATTTT. Its translation is CASSESGQGTDTQYF.

J is TRBJ1-5 and V is TRBV2; D might be TRBD1 (6 bases). V was clipped by 4 bases and J by 6 bases, with 13 bases between them. The CDR3 loop spans 14 amino acids. Germline loops: CDR1 SNHLY, CDR2 FYNNEI. DNA of the CDR3: TGTGCCAGCAGTGGGGGGCTTGCCGCTCAGCCCCAGCATTTT. Its translation: CASSGGLAAQPQHF.

The rearrangement uses TRBV9 and TRBJ2-2, with no clear D. Germline-derived CDR1 and CDR2 are SGDLS and YYNGEE. The V and J ends lost 8 bases and 4 bases respectively, with 9 bases between them. The CDR3 spans 12 residues. In nucleotides, the CDR3 is TGTGCCAGTAGTCGCAGCACCGGGGAGCTGTTTTTT. It yields the protein CASSRSTGELFF.

The chain has TRBV19 and TRBJ2-1, with TRBD2 matching 11 bases. The V segment lost 10 bases and the J segment 4 bases; nucleotides outside the gene matches: 3. The germline gives CDR1 LNHDA, CDR2 SQIVND (reference sequence). The CDR3 totals 13 residues. The chain's CDR3 is CATTSGSYNEQFF. CDR3 in DNA: TGTGCCACCACTAGCGGGAGTTACAATGAGCAGTTCTTC.

The chain is built from TRBV4-3 and TRBJ2-3; D is unclear. The CDR3 covers 13 residues. V was clipped by 0 bases and J by 4 bases, with 5 bases between them. Germline V gene data show CDR1 as LGHNA and CDR2 as YSLEER. This CDR3 reads CASSQDVPDTQYF. The CDR3 DNA reads as TGCGCCAGCAGCCAAGATGTCCCAGATACGCAGTATTTT.

The chain is built from TRBV6-5 and TRBJ1-2, with D uncertain. The CDR3 is 13 residues long. CDR1 and CDR2 from the germline V gene are MNHEY and SVGAGI. V was trimmed by 7 bases and J by 2 bases, leaving 11 bases between them. The CDR3 DNA follows: TGTGCCAGCATCGCGGGCCCGAACTATGGCTACACCTTC. Amino acids: CASIAGPNYGYTF.

The chain is built from TRBV28 and TRBJ2-3; D is unclear. V gave up 4 bases and J gave up 6 bases, with 17 bases separating them. The CDR3 is 15 residues long. Germline V lookup: CDR1 MDHEN, CDR2 SYDVKM. The CDR3 is CASSSPHRPMDTQYF. The DNA of the CDR3 is TGTGCCAGCAGTTCCCCCCACCGGCCGATGGATACGCAGTATTTT.

V usage is TRBV9 and J usage is TRBJ2-1, with TRBD2 identical over 10 bases. CDR1 SGDLS and CDR2 YYNGEE come from the germline V gene. The CDR3 has 16 residues. The V and J ends lost 0 bases and 5 bases, in that order; junction bases with no gene match: 5. CDR3 DNA sequence: TGTGCCAGCAGCGTAGTTACTAGCGGGATTCACAATGAGCAGTTCTTC. Translated: CASSVVTSGIHNEQFF.

The chain carries TRBV4-3 and TRBJ1-1; D may be TRBD1 (6 bases). Germline CDR1 and CDR2: LGHNA and YSLEER. V gave up 4 bases and J gave up 5 bases, with 11 bases separating them. The CDR3 sequence is 13 residues long. The CDR3 spells CASSRQTGTEAFF. The CDR3 DNA reads TGCGCCAGCAGCCGTCAAACAGGGACTGAAGCTTTCTTT.

The V and J genes are TRBV4-2 and TRBJ1-4; D may be TRBD1 (6 bases). This CDR3 region has 15 residues. Per the germline V gene, CDR1 is LGHNA and CDR2 is YNFKEQ. The V end lost 3 bases, the J end lost 5 bases, and 13 bases lay between the germline ends. The CDR3 DNA reads as TGTGCCAGCAGCCAGTTGGGACACGTAAATGAAAAACTGTTTTTT. This gives the protein CASSQLGHVNEKLFF.